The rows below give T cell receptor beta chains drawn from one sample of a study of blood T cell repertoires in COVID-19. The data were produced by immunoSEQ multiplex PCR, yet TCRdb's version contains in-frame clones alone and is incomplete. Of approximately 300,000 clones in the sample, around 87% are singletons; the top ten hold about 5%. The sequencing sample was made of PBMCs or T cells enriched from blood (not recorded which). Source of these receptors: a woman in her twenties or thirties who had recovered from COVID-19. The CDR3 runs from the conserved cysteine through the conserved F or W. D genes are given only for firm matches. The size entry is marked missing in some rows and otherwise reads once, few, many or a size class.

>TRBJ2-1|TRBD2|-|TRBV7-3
TGTGCCAGCGGGCCCGCGGGGGGTACTTACAATGAGCAGTTCTTC
CASGPAGGTYNEQFF
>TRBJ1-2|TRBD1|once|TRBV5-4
TGTGCCAGCAGCTCCCGGACAGGGGGCGCCTACTATGGCTACACCTTC
CASSSRTGGAYYGYTF
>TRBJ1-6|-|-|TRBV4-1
TGCGCCAGCAGCCAAGCGGTGGAACAGAAACATTCACCCCTCCACTTT
CASSQAVEQKHSPLHF
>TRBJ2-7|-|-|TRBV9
TGTGCCAGCAGCGCCCACTCGGCGGACGAGCAGTACTTC
CASSAHSADEQYF
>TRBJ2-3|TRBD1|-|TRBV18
TGTGCCAGCTCACCACGCGCCGGGACAGGGGGCAGCACGGATACGCAGTATTTT
CASSPRAGTGGSTDTQYF
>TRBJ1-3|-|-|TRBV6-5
TGTGCCAGCAGGACCGGACAGTTCTCTGGAAACACCATATATTTT
CASRTGQFSGNTIYF
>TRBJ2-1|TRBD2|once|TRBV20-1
TGCAGTGCTAGTTCGTGGAGGCTACTAGCGGGGATGAATGAGCAGTTCTTC
CSASSWRLLAGMNEQFF
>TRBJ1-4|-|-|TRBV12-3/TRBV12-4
TGTGCCAGCGGGGACATAGCTTATGAAAAACTGTTTTTT
CASGDIAYEKLFF
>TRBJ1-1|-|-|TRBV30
TGTGCCTGGAGACCGATATGGGAGGGGGGGACTGAAGCTTTCTTT
CAWRPIWEGGTEAFF
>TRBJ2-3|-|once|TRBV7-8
TGTGCCAGCAGCTTAGCGCCGGGGAAGGGGCAGTATTTT
CASSLAPGKGQYF
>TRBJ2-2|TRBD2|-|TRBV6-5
TGTGCCAGCAGTTACCCTAGCGGGGGCAACACCGGGGAGCTGTTTTTT
CASSYPSGGNTGELFF
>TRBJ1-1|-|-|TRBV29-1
TGCAGCGTTGAAATGTGGCCGAACACTGAAGCTTTCTTT
CSVEMWPNTEAFF
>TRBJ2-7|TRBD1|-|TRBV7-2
TGTGCCAGCAGCTTAGCGGGGACAGTGAACTACGAGCAGTACTTC
CASSLAGTVNYEQYF
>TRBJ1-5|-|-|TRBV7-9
TGTGCCAGCAGCTCGGAAGGAGGCAATCAGCCCCAGCATTTT
CASSSEGGNQPQHF
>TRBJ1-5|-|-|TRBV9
TGTGCCAGCAGCGTAGGGACAGTGGGCGATCAGCCCCAGCATTTT
CASSVGTVGDQPQHF
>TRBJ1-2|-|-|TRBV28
TGTGCCAGCAGTTTTAGCCGTGGCTACACCTTC
CASSFSRGYTF
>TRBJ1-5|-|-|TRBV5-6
TGTGCCAGCAGCTCCCAGGGTAGCAATCAGCCCCAGCATTTT
CASSSQGSNQPQHF
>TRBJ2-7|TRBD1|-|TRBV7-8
TGTGCCAGCAGCTTAGAAGGGACAGCTTACTACGAGCAGTACTTC
CASSLEGTAYYEQYF
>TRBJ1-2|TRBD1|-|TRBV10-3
TGTGCCATCGGGACAGGGGAAGACTATGGCTACACCTTC
CAIGTGEDYGYTF
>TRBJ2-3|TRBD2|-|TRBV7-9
TGTGCCAGCAGCTACACCCGGGCGGGGGGTGGCACAGATACGCAGTATTTT
CASSYTRAGGGTDTQYF
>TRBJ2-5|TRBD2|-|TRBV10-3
TGTGCCATCAGTGAAGCGGGGGGGCAGTCAGAGACCCAGTACTTC
CAISEAGGQSETQYF
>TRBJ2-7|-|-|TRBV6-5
TGTGCCAGCAGTCCAGGGCGGCGGTGGGAGCAGTACTTC
CASSPGRRWEQYF
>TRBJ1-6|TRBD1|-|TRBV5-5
TGTGCCAGCAGCTTGCCGGGACAGGGGTCGAGCTCCTATAATTCACCCCTCCACTTT
CASSLPGQGSSSYNSPLHF
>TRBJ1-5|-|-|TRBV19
TGTGCCAGTAGTACCGGGGGGGCAGGCACTCAGCCCCAGCATTTT
CASSTGGAGTQPQHF
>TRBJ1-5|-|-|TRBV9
TGTGCCAGCAGCGTAGATGCCAGGAATCAGCCCCAGCATTTT
CASSVDARNQPQHF
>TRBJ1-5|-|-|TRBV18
TGTGCCAGCTCTCCTGAGGGGGATAGGAGCAATCAGCCCCAGCATTTT
CASSPEGDRSNQPQHF
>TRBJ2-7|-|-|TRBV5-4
TGTGCCAGCAGCAGAACAGGGAGGGGATTCTACGAGCAGTACTTC
CASSRTGRGFYEQYF
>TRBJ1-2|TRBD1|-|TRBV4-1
TGCGCCAGCAGACATCCCGGGACAGGGGCCTATGGCTACACCTTC
CASRHPGTGAYGYTF
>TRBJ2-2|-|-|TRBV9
TGTGCCAGCAGCGCCAGGGACTGGGGAGGGGAGCTGTTTTTT
CASSARDWGGELFF
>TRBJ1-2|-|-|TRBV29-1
TGCAGCGTACTCACGGGGGGCGCGGATGGCTACACCTTC
CSVLTGGADGYTF
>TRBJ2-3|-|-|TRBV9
TGTGCCAGCAGCGCGAGGGGGACGGAGTTGGAAGATACGCAGTATTTT
CASSARGTELEDTQYF
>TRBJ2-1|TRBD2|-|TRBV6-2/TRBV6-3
TGTGCCAGCAGTAAACTAGCGGGGGGTTGGAATGAGCAGTTCTTC
CASSKLAGGWNEQFF
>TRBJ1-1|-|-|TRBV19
TGTGCCAGCCAAGACGCTCGGGGTGAAGCTTTCTTT
CASQDARGEAFF
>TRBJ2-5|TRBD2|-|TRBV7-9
TGTGCCAGCCAGGTTATGGGAGGGAAGACCCAGTACTTC
CASQVMGGKTQYF
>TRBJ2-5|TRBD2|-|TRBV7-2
TGTGCCAGCAGCTTAGTGGCTAGCGGAAGGGAGACCCAGTACTTC
CASSLVASGRETQYF
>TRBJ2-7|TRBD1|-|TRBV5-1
TGCGCCAGCAGCAGGGACAGAGACGAGCAGTACTTC
CASSRDRDEQYF